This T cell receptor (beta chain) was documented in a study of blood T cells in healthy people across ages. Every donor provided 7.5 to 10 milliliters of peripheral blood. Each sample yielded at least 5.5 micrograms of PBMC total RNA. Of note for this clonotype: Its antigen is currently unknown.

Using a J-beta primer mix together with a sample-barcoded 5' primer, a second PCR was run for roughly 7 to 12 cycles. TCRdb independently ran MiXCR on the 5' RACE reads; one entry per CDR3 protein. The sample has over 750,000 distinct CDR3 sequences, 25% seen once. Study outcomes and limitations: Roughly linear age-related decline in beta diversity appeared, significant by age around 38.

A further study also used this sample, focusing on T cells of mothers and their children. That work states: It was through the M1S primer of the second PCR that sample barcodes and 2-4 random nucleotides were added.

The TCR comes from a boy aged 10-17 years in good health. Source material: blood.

The CDR3 reads CASSRLAGGVYEQYF. The CDR3 coding sequence is TGTGCCAGCAGCCGGCTAGCGGGGGGCGTCTACGAGCAGTACTTC. This rearrangement joins TRBV6-5 to TRBJ2-7; TRBD2 matches 11 bases. CDR1 is MNHEY, CDR2 SVGAGI, per germline. Trimming took 6 bases from V and 3 from J; bases not matched to a gene: 7. The CDR3 loop spans 15 amino acids.